This T cell receptor beta chain was captured in a study of PD-L1 blockade in urothelial cancer. Study details: Blood underwent analysis 3 weeks (second dose) and 6 weeks after treatment began.

Assay: immunoSEQ multiplex PCR; the TCRdb copy retains only in-frame clones and omits some. Here the sample spans some 89,000 clones, under 90% being singletons. V was clipped by 4 bases and J by 3 bases; unmatched bases: 1. CDR1 and CDR2 from the germline V gene are SGHTA and FQGNSA. The CDR3 sequence is 14 residues long. The time point denotes: pretreatment peripheral blood. The TCR originated in a man in his 60s with urothelial cancer. The rearrangement joins TRBV7-2 to TRBJ2-3, with 10 bases identical to TRBD2. The material was PBMCs, obtained around atezolizumab (anti-PD-L1) treatment. The CDR3: CASSSGLATDTQYF. The CDR3 coding sequence is TGTGCCAGCAGCTCGGGACTAGCGACAGATACGCAGTATTTT.